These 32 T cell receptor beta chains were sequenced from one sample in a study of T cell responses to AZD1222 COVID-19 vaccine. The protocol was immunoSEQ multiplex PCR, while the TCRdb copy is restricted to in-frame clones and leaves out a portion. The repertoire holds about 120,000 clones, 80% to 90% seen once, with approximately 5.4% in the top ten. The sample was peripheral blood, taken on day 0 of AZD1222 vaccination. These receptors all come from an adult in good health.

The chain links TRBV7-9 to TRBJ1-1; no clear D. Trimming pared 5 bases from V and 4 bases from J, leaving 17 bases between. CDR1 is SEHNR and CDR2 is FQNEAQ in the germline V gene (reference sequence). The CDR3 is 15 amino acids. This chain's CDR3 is CASSRSNGDPTEAFF. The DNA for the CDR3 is TGTGCCAGCAGCCGCTCCAACGGGGATCCCACTGAAGCTTTCTTT.

This chain's CDR3 is CATSRAGTAGGEQFF. The CDR3 region has the DNA TGTGCCACCAGCAGAGCCGGGACCGCCGGGGGTGAGCAGTTCTTC. The chain combines TRBV15 with TRBJ2-1; possible D gene TRBD2, 6 bases. The length of the CDR3 is 15 residues. The ends were cut back, 1 base at V and 9 bases at J, with 16 bases in the middle. The germline V gene has CDR1 LNHNV and CDR2 YYDKDF (reference sequence).

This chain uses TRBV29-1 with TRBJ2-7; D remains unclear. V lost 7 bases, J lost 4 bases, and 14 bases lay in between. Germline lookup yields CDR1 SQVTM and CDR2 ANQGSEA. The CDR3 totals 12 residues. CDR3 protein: CSASNLEYEQYF. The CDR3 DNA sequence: TGCAGCGCATCTAACCTGGAGTACGAGCAGTACTTC.

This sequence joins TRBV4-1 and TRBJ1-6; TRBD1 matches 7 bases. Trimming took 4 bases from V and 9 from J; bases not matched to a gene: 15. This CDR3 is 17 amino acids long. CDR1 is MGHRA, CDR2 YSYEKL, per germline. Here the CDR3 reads CASSREGPGGNFSPLHF. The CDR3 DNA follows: TGCGCCAGCAGCCGCGAGGGGCCAGGGGGTAATTTTTCACCCCTCCACTTT.

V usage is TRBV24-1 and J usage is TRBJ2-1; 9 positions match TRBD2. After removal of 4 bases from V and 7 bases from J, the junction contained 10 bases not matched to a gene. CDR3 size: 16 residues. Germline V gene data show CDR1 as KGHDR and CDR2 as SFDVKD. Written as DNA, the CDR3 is TGTGCCACCAGTGACCTGACTAGCGGAAAGGGAAATGAGCAGTTCTTC. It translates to CATSDLTSGKGNEQFF.

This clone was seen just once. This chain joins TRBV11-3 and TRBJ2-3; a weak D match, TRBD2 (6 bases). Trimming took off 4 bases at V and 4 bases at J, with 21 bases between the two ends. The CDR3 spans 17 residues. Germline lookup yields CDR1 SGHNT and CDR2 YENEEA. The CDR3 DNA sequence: TGTGCCAGCAGCTGGGGGTTAGGTACTAGCCCACCAGATACGCAGTATTTT. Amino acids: CASSWGLGTSPPDTQYF.

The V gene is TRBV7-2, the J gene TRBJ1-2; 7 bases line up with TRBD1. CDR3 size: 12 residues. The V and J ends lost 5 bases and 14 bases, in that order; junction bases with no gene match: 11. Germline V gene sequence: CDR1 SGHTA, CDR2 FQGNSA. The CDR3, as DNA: TGTGCCAGCAGCCCCCCCGACAGGGCCAAGACCTTC. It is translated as CASSPPDRAKTF.

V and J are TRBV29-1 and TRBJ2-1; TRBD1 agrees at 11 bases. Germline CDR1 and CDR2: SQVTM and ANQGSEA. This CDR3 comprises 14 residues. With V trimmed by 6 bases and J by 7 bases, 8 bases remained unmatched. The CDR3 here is CSVDWTGGGNEQFF. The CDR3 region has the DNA TGCAGCGTCGACTGGACAGGGGGCGGGAATGAGCAGTTCTTC.

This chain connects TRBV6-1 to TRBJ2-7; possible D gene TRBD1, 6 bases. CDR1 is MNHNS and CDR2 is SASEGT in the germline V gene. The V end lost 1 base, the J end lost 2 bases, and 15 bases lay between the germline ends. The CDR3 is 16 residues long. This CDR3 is CASSEEGVGRTYEQYF. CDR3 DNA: TGTGCCAGCAGTGAAGAGGGGGTCGGTAGGACCTACGAGCAGTACTTC.

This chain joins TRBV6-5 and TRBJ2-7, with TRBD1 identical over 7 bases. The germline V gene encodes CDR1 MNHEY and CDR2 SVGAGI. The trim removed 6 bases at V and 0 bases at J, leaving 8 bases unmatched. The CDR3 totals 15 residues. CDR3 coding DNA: TGTGCCAGCAGACAGGGGCCCTTTCTCTCCTACGAGCAGTACTTC. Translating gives CASRQGPFLSYEQYF.

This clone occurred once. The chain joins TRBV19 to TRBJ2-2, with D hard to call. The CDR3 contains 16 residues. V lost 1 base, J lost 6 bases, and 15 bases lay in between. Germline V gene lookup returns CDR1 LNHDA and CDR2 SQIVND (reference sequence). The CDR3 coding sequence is TGTGCCAGTAGTATAGGGCCATTCCGACCACCCGGGGAGCTGTTTTTT. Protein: CASSIGPFRPPGELFF.

The CDR3 nucleotides are TGTGCCAGCAGCTCCTATGGGAGTCAGCCCCAGCATTTT. Protein sequence: CASSSYGSQPQHF. The chain joins TRBV6-6 to TRBJ1-5; D not resolved. The CDR3 contains 13 residues. Germline loops: CDR1 MNHNY, CDR2 SVGAGI (reference sequence). Trimming cost V 6 bases and J 6 bases, with 12 bases left between them.

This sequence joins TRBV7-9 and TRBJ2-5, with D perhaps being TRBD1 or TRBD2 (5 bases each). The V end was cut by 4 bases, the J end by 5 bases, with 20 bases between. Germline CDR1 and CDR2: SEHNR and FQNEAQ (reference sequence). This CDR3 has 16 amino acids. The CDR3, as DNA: TGTGCCAGCAGCTCCATTACAGGTGAAACGGGGGAGACCCAGTACTTC. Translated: CASSSITGETGETQYF.

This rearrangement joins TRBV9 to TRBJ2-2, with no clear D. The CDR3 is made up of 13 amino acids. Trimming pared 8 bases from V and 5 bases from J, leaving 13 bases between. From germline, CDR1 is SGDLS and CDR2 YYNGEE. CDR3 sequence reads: CASNVRETGELFF. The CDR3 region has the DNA TGTGCCAGTAATGTCCGCGAGACCGGGGAGCTGTTTTTT.

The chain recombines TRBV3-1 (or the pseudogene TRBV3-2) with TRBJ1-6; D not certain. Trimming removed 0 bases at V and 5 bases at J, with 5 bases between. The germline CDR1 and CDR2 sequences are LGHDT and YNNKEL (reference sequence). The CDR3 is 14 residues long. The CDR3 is CASSQDGNNSPLHF. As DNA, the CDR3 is TGTGCCAGCAGCCAAGACGGGAATAATTCACCCCTCCACTTT.

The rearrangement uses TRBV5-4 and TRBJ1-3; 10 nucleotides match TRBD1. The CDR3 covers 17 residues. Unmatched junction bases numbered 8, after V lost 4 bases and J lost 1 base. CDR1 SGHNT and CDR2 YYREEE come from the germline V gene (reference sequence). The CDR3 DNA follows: TGTGCCAGCAGCACCCCCCAGGGACAGGGGTCTGGAAACACCATATATTTT. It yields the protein CASSTPQGQGSGNTIYF.

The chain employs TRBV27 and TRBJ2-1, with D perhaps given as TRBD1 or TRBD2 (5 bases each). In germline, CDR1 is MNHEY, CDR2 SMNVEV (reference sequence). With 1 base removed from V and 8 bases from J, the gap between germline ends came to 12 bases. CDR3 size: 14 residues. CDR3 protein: CASSLWGKRDEQFF. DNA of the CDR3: TGTGCCAGCAGTTTATGGGGGAAACGGGATGAGCAGTTCTTC.

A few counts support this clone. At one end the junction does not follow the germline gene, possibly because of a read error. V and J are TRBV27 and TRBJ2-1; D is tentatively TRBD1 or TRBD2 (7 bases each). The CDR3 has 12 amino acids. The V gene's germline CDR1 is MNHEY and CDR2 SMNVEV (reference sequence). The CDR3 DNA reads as TGTGCCAGCAGTACCAGCGGGACAGACGAAGTCTTC. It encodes CASSTSGTDEVF.

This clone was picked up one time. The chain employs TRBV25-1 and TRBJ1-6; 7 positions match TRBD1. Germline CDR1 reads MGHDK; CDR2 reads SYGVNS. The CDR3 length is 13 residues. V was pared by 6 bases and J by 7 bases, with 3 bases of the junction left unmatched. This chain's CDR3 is CASRGTENSPLHF. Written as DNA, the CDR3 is TGTGCCAGCAGAGGGACAGAGAATTCACCCCTCCACTTT.

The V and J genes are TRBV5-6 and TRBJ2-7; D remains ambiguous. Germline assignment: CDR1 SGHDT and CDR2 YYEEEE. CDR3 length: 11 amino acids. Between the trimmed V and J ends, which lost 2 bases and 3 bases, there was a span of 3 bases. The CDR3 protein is CASSFNYEQYF. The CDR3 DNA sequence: TGTGCCAGCAGCTTTAACTACGAGCAGTACTTC.

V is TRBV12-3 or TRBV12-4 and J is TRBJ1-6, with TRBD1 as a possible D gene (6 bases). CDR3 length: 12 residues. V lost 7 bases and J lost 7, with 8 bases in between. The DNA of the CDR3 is TGTGCCAGCAACAGGGAGAATTCACCCCTCCACTTT. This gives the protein CASNRENSPLHF.

DNA of the CDR3: TGTGCCAGCAGCCCGGGACTAGCGTACCGAACCGGGACAGATACGCAGTATTTT. This gives the protein CASSPGLAYRTGTDTQYF. The chain couples TRBV5-8 to TRBJ2-3, with 10 positions matching TRBD2. Trimming cost V 4 bases and J 3 bases; bases outside gene matches: 14. Germline V gene sequence: CDR1 SGHTS, CDR2 YDEGEE. The CDR3 covers 18 residues.

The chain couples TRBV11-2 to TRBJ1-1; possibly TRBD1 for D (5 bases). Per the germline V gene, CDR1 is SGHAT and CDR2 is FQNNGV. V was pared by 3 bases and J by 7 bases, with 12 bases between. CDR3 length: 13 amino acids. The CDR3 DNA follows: TGTGCCAGCAGCTTCCAGGGTGGCTTTGAAGCTTTCTTT. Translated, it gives CASSFQGGFEAFF.

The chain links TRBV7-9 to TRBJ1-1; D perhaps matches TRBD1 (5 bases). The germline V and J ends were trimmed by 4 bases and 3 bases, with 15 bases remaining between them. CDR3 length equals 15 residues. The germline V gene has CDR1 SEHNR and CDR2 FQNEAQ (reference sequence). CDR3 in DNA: TGTGCCAGCAGCTCCCTGGGGGGTCGGTACACTGAAGCTTTCTTT. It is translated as CASSSLGGRYTEAFF.

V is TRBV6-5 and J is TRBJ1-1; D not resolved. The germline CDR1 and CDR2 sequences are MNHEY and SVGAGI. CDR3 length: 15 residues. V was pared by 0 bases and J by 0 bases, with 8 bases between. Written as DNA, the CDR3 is TGTGCCAGCAGTTACTCGAGGGCGATGAACACTGAAGCTTTCTTT. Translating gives CASSYSRAMNTEAFF.

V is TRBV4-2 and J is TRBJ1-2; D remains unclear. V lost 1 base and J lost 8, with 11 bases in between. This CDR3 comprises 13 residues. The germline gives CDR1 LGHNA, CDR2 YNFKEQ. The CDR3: CASSQAPQEGYTF. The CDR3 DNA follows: TGTGCCAGCAGCCAAGCGCCGCAGGAGGGCTACACCTTC.

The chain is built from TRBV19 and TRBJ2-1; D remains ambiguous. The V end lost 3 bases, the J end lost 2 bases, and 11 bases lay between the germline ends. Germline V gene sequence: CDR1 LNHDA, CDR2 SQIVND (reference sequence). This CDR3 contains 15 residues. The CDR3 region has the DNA TGTGCCAGTAGTATTGTGGGAAGCGCCTACAATGAGCAGTTCTTC. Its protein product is CASSIVGSAYNEQFF.

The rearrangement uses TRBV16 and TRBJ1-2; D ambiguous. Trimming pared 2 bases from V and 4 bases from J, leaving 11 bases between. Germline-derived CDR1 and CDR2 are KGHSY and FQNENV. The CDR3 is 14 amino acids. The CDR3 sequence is CASSQVFQVYGYTF. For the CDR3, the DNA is TGTGCCAGCAGCCAAGTGTTCCAGGTCTATGGCTACACCTTC.

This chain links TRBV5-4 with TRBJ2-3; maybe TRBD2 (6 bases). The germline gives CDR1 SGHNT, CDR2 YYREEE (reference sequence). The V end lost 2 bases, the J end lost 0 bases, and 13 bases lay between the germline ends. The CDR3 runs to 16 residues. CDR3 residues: CASSFGGGISTDTQYF. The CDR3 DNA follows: TGTGCCAGCAGCTTTGGGGGAGGTATCAGCACAGATACGCAGTATTTT.

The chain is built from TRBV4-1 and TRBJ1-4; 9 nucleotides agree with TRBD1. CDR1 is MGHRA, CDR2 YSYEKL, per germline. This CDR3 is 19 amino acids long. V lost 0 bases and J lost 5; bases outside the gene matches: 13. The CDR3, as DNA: TGCGCCAGCAGCCAAGAGGGGGGGGACAGGGAGAAATTAAATGAAAAACTGTTTTTT. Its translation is CASSQEGGDREKLNEKLFF.

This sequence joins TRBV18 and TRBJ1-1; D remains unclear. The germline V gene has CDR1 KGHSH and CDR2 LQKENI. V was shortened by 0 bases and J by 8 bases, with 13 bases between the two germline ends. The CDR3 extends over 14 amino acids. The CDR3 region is CASSPPPLREEAFF. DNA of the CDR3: TGTGCCAGCTCACCACCCCCTCTCCGGGAGGAAGCTTTCTTT.

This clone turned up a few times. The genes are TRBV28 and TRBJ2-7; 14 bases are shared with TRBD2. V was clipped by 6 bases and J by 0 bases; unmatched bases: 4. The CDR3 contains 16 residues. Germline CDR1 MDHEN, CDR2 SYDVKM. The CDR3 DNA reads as TGTGCCAGCAGGGGACTAGCGGGAGTCCCCTCCTACGAGCAGTACTTC. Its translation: CASRGLAGVPSYEQYF.